The T cell receptor beta chain under discussion was sequenced for a study of blood T cell repertoires in COVID-19. The CDR3 totals 16 residues. V lost 0 bases, J lost 1 base, and 12 bases lay in between. The germline V gene has CDR1 SGHRS and CDR2 YFSETQ. Generated by immunoSEQ multiplex PCR, the TCRdb table keeps only in-frame clones and is missing some. The data contain 190,000 or so clones, around nine tenths of them seen just once; the ten biggest clones take up approximately 6.2%. Sequencing input: peripheral blood. This chain links TRBV5-1 with TRBJ2-3; maybe TRBD2 (6 bases). This receptor was taken from a man aged 55 to 70 who had recovered from COVID-19. The CDR3 spells CASSLEAGLGTDTQYF. The DNA of the CDR3 is TGCGCCAGCAGCTTGGAAGCGGGCCTGGGCACAGATACGCAGTATTTT.